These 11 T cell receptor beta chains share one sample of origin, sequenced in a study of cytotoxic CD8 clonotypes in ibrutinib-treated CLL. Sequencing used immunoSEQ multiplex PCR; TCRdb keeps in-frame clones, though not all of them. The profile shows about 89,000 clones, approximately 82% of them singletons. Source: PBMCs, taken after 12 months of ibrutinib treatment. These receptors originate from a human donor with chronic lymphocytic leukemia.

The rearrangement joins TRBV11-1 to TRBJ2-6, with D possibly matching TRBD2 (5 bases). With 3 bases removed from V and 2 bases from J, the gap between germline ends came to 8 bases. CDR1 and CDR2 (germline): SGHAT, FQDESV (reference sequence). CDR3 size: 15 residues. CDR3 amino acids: CASSLGDPGANVLTF. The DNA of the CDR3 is TGTGCCAGCAGCTTGGGAGATCCTGGGGCCAACGTCCTGACTTTC.

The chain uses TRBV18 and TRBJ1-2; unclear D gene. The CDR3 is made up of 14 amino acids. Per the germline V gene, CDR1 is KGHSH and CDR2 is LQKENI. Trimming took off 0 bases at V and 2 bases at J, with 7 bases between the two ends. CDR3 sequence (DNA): TGTGCCAGCTCACCACCTAGAGGGAACTATGGCTACACCTTC. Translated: CASSPPRGNYGYTF.

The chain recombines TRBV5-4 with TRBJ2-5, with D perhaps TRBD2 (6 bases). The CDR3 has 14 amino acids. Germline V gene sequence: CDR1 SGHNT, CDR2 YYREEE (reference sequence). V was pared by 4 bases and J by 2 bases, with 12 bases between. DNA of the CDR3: TGTGCCAGCAGCCGAGGGAGCGGGCAAGAGACCCAGTACTTC. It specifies CASSRGSGQETQYF.

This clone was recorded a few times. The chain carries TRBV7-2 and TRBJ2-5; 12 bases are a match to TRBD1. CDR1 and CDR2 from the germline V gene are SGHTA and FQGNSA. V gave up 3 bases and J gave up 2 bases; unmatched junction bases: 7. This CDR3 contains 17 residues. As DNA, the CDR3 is TGTGCCAGCAGCTTGGGACAGGGGGCGGTAAGACAAGAGACCCAGTACTTC. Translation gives CASSLGQGAVRQETQYF.

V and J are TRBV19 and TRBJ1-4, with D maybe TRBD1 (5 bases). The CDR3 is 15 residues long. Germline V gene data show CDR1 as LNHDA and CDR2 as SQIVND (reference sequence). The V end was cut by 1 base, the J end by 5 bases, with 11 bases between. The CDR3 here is CASSIVRGANEKLFF. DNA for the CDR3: TGTGCCAGTAGTATAGTTCGAGGGGCGAATGAAAAACTGTTTTTT.

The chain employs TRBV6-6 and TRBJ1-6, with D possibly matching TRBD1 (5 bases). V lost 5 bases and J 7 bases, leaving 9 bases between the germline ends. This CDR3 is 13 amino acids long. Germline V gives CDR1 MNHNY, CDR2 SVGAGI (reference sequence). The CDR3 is CASSRTRNSPLHF. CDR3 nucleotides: TGTGCCAGCAGTCGGACACGAAATTCACCCCTCCACTTT.

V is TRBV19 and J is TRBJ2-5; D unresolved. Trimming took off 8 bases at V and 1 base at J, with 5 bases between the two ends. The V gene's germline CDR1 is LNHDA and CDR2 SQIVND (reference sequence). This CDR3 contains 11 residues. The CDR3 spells CASGSQETQYF. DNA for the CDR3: TGTGCCAGTGGGTCCCAAGAGACCCAGTACTTC.

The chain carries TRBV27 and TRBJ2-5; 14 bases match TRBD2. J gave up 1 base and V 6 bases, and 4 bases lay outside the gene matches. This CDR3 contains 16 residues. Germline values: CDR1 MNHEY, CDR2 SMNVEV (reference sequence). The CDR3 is CASSLGLAGGQETQYF. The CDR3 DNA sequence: TGTGCCAGCAGCCTCGGACTAGCGGGGGGCCAAGAGACCCAGTACTTC.

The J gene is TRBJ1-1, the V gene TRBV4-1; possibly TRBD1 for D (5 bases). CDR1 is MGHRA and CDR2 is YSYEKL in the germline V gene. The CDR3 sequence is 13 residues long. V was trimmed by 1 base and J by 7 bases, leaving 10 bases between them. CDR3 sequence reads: CASSQGGRVEAFF. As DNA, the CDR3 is TGCGCCAGCAGCCAAGGGGGCCGGGTTGAAGCTTTCTTT.

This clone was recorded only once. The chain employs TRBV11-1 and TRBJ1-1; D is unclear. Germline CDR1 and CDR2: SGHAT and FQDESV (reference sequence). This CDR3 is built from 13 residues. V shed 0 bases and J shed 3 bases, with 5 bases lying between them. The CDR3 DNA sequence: TGTGCCAGCAGCTTAGCCGGGGACACTGAAGCTTTCTTT. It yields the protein CASSLAGDTEAFF.

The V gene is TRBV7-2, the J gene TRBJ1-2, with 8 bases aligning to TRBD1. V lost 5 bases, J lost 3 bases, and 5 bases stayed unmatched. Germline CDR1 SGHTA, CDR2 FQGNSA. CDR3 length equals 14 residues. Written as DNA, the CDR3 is TGTGCCAGCAGCCCGCAGGGGGCAGACTATGGCTACACCTTC. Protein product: CASSPQGADYGYTF.